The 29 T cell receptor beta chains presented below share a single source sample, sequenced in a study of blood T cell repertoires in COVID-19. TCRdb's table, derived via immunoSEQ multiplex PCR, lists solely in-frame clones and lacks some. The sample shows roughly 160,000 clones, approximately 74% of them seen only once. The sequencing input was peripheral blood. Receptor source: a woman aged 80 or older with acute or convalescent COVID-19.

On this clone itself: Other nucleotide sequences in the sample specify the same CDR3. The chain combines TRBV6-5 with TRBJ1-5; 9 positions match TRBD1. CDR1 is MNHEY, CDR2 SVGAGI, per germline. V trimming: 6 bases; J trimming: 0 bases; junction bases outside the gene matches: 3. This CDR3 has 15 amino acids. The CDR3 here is CASRRQGGSNQPQHF. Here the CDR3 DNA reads TGTGCCAGCAGAAGACAGGGGGGTAGCAATCAGCCCCAGCATTTT.

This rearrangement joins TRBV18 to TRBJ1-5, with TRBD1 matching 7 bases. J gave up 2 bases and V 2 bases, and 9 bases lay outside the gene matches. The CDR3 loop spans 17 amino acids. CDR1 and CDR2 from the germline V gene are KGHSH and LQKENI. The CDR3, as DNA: TGTGCCAGCTCACCAGCAGGGGGATTTCGGGGCAATCAGCCCCAGCATTTT. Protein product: CASSPAGGFRGNQPQHF. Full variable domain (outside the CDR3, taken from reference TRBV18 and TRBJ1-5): NAGVMQNPRHLVRRRGQEARLRCSPMKGHSHVYWYRQLPEEGLKFMVYLQKENIIDESGMPKERFSAEFPKEGPSILRIQQVVRGDSAAYFCASSPAGGFRGNQPQHFGDGTRLSIL.

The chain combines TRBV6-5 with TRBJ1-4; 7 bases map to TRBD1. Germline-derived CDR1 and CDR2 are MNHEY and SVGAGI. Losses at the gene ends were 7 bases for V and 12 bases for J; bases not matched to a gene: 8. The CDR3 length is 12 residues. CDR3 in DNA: TGTGCCAGCACCTCCGACAGGGATGAACTGTTTTTT. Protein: CASTSDRDELFF.

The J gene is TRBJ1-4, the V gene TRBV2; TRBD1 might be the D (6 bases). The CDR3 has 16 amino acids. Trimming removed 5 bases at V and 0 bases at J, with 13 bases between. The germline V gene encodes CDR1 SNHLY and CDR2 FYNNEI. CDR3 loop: CASSPGTSTTNEKLFF. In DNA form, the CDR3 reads TGTGCCAGCAGTCCCGGGACAAGCACAACTAATGAAAAACTGTTTTTT. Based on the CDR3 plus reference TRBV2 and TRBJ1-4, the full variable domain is EPEVTQTPSHQVTQMGQEVILRCVPISNHLYFYWYRQILGQKVEFLVSFYNNEISEKSEIFDDQFSVERPDGSNFTLKIRSTKLEDSAMYFCASSPGTSTTNEKLFFGSGTQLSVL.

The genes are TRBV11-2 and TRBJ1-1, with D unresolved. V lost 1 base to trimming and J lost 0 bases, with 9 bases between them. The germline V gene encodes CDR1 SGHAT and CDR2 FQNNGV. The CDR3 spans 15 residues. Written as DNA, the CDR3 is TGTGCCAGCAGCTTAGTTCCACTTATGAACACTGAAGCTTTCTTT. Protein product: CASSLVPLMNTEAFF.

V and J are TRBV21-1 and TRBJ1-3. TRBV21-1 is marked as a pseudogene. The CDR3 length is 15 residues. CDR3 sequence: CASSKNRGLGNTIYF. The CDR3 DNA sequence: TGTGCCAGCTCAAAAAACCGGGGACTGGGAAACACCATATATTTT.

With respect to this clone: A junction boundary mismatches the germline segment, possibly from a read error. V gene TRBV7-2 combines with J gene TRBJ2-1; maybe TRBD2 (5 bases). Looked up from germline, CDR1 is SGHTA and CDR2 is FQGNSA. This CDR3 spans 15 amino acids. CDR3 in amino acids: CASSIARSSYNEQFF. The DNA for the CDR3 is TGTGCCAGCAGCATAGCGCGGAGCTCCTACAATGAGCAGTTCTTC.

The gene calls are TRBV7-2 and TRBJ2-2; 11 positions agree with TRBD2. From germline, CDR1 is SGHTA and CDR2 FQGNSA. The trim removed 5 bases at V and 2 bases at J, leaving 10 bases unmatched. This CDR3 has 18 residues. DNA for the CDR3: TGTGCCAGCAGCACTCGACTAGCGGGGTCCGGCAACACCGGGGAGCTGTTTTTT. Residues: CASSTRLAGSGNTGELFF.

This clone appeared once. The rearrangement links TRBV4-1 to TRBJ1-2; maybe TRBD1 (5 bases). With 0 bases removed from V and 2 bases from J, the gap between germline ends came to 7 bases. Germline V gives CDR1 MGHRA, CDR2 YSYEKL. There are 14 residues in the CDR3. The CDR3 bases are TGCGCCAGCAGCCAAGAACCAGGGAACTATGGCTACACCTTC. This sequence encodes CASSQEPGNYGYTF.

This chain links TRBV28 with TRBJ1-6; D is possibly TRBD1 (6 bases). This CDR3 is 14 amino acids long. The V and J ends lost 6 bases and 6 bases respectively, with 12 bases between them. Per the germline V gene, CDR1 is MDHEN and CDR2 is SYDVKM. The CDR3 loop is CASRAGGANSPLHF. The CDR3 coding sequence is TGTGCCAGCAGGGCCGGGGGGGCTAATTCACCCCTCCACTTT.

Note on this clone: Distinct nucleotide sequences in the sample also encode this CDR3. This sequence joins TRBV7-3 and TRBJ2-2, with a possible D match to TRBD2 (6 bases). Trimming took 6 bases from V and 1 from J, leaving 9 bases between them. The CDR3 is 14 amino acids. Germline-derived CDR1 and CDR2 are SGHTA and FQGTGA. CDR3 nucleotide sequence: TGTGCCAGCAGTATTAGCGGGAACACCGGGGAGCTGTTTTTT. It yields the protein CASSISGNTGELFF.

The CDR3: CATKLWGGNTGELFF. Written as DNA, the CDR3 is TGTGCCACCAAGCTATGGGGAGGGAACACCGGGGAGCTGTTTTTT. V usage is TRBV7-9 and J usage is TRBJ2-2; weak D call: TRBD2 (6 bases). From germline, CDR1 is SEHNR and CDR2 FQNEAQ (reference sequence). This CDR3 contains 15 residues. Trimming cost V 10 bases and J 1 base, with 16 bases left between them.

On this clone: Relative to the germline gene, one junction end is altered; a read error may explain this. The CDR3 nucleotides are TGTGCCAGCAGCCGACACTCTTCCACCCGAAAGACCATATATTTT. This sequence encodes CASSRHSSTRKTIYF. The chain recombines TRBV5-4 with TRBJ1-3; D gene unclear. Germline V gene lookup returns CDR1 SGHNT and CDR2 YYREEE (reference sequence). The CDR3 totals 15 residues.

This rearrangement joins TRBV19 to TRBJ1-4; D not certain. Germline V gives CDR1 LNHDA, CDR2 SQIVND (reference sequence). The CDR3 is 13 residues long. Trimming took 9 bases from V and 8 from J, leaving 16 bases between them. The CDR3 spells CARTRENGEKLFF. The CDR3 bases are TGTGCCAGAACCCGGGAGAACGGCGAAAAACTGTTTTTT.

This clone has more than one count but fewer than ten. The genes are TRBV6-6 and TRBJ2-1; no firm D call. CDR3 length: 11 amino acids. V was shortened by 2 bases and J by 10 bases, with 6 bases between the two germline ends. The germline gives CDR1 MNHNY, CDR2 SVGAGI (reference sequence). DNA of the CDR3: TGTGCCAGCAGTTACGAGGCCGAGCAGTTCTTC. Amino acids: CASSYEAEQFF.

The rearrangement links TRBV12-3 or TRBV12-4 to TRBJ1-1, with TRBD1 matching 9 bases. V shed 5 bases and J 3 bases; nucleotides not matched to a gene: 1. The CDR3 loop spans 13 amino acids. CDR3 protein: CASSRQGDTEAFF. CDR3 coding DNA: TGTGCCAGCAGTCGACAGGGGGACACTGAAGCTTTCTTT.

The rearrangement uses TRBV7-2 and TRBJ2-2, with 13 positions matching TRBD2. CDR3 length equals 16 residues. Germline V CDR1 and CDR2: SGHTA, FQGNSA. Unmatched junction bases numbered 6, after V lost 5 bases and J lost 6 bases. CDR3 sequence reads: CASSKPGLAGPGELFF. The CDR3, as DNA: TGTGCCAGCAGCAAACCGGGACTAGCGGGACCCGGGGAGCTGTTTTTT.

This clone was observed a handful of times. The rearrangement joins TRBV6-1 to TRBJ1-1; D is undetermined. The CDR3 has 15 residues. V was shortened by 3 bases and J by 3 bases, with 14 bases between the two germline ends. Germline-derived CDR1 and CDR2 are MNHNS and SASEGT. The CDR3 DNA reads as TGTGCCAGCAGTGAGTACACAAACGCGGACACTGAAGCTTTCTTT. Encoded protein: CASSEYTNADTEAFF.

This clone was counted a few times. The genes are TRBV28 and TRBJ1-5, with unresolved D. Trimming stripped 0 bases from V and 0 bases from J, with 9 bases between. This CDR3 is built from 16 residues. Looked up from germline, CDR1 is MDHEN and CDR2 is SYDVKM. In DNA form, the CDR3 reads TGTGCCAGCAGTTTATGGGGAGGGTCTAGCAATCAGCCCCAGCATTTT. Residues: CASSLWGGSSNQPQHF.

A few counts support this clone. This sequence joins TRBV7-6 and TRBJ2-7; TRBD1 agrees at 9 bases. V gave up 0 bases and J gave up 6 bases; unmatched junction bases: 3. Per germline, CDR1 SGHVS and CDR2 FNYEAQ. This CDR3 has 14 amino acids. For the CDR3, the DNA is TGTGCCAGCAGCTTAGCTCGGACAGGGGCCGAGCAGTACTTC. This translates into CASSLARTGAEQYF.

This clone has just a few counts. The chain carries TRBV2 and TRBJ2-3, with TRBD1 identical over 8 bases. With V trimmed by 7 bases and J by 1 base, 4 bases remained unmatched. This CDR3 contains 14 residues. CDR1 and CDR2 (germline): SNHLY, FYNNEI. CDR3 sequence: CASNQDRGTDTQYF. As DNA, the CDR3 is TGTGCCAGCAACCAGGACAGGGGCACAGATACGCAGTATTTT.

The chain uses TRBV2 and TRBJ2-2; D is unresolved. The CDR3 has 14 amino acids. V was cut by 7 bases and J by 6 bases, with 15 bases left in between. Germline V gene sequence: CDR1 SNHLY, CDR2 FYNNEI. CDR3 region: CASNELQMPGELFF. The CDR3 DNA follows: TGTGCCAGCAACGAGCTTCAAATGCCCGGGGAGCTGTTTTTT.

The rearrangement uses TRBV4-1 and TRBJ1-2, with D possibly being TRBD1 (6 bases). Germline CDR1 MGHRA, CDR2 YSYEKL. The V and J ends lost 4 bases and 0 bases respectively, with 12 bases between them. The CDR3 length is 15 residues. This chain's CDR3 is CASSPGQPSNYGYTF. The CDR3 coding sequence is TGCGCCAGCAGCCCCGGACAGCCATCTAACTATGGCTACACCTTC.

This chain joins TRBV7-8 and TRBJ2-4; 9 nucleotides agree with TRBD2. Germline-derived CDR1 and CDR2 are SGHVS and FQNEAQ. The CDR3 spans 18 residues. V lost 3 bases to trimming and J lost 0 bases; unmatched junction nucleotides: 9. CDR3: CASSLVPLAGLAKNIQYF. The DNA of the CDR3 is TGTGCCAGCAGCTTGGTCCCCCTAGCGGGATTAGCCAAAAACATTCAGTACTTC.

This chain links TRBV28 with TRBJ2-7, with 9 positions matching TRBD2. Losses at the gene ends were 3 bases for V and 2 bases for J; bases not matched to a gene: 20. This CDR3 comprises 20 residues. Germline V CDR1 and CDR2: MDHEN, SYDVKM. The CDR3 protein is CASSFLHLSSSGTTTYEQYF. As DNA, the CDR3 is TGTGCCAGCAGTTTTTTGCACCTATCTTCTAGCGGGACGACTACCTACGAGCAGTACTTC.

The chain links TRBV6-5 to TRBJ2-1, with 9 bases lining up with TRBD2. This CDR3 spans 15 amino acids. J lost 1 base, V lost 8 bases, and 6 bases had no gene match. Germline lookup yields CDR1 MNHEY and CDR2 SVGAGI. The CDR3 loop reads CASVVSGRSYNEQFF. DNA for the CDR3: TGTGCCAGCGTAGTTAGCGGGAGATCCTACAATGAGCAGTTCTTC.

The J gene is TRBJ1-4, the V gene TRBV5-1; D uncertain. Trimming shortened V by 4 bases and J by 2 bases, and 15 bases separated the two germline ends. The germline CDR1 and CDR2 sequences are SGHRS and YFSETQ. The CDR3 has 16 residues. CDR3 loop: CASSGTGPGTNEKLFF. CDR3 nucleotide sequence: TGCGCCAGCAGCGGCACGGGTCCGGGGACTAATGAAAAACTGTTTTTT.

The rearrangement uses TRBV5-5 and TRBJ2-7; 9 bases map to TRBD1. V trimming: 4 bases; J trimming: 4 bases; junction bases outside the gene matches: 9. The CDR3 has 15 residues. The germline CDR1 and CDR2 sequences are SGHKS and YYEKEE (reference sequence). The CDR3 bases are TGTGCCAGCAGCCGACAGACAGGGGGAGGGTACGAGCAGTACTTC. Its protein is CASSRQTGGGYEQYF.

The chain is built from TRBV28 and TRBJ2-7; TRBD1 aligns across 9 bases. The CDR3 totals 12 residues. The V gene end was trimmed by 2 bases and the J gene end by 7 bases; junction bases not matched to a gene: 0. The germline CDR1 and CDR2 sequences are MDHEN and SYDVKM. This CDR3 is CASSLGTGEQYF. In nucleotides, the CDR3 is TGTGCCAGCAGTTTAGGGACAGGGGAGCAGTACTTC.